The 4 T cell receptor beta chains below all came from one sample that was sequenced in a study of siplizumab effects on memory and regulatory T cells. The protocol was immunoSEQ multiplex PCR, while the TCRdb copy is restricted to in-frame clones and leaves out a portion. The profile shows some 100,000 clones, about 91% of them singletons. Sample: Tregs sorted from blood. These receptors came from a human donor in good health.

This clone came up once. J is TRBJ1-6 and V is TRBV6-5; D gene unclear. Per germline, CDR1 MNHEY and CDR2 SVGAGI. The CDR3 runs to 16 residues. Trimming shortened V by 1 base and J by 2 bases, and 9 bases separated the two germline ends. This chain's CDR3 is CASSYLRRTYNSPLHF. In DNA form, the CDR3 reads TGTGCCAGCAGTTACTTAAGGAGAACCTATAATTCACCCCTCCACTTT.

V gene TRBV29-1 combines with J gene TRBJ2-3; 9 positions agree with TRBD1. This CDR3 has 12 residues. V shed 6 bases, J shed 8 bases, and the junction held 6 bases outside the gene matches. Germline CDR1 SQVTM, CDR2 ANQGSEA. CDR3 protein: CSVRQGEGTQYF. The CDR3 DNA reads TGCAGCGTACGACAGGGGGAAGGTACGCAGTATTTT.

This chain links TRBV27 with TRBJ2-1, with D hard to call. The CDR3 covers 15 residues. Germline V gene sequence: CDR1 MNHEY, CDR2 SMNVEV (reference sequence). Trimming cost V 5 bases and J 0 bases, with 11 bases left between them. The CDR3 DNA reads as TGTGCCAGCAGTACCTTTCAAAGCTCCTACAATGAGCAGTTCTTC. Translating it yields CASSTFQSSYNEQFF.

Written as DNA, the CDR3 is TGTGCCAGCAGTTACTCGGGTAACACCGGGGAGCTGTTTTTT. This gives the protein CASSYSGNTGELFF. The chain joins TRBV6-5 to TRBJ2-2, with D unresolved. CDR3 length: 14 amino acids. The germline V gene has CDR1 MNHEY and CDR2 SVGAGI. V lost 0 bases and J lost 2, with 4 bases in between.